Shown below are 27 T cell receptor beta chains from a single sample sequenced in a study of PD-L1 blockade in urothelial cancer. Time point: pretreatment peripheral blood. Using immunoSEQ multiplex PCR, the repertoire was profiled, and TCRdb retains in-frame clones only, with some absent. The data show some 89,000 clones, with over 75% seen just once and 14% held by the top ten. The sample in question was PBMCs, obtained around atezolizumab (anti-PD-L1) treatment. The origin of the receptors is a man between 60 and 75 years old with urothelial cancer.

This clone was observed once. V usage is TRBV6-5 and J usage is TRBJ1-1; 7 bases align to TRBD1. Per the germline V gene, CDR1 is MNHEY and CDR2 is SVGAGI. CDR3 length equals 14 residues. J was trimmed by 1 base and V by 6 bases; bases with no gene match: 5. CDR3 protein: CASRLTGSNTEAFF. CDR3 sequence (DNA): TGTGCCAGCAGACTGACAGGGTCGAACACTGAAGCTTTCTTT.

In DNA, the CDR3 is TGTGCAAGTCGGACCACAGGTGGCGACTTAAGGGTTGCAACTAATGAAAAACTGTTTTTT. Its protein product is CASRTTGGDLRVATNEKLFF. The chain uses TRBV12-2 and TRBJ1-4; TRBD1, the D gene given by the table, was not confirmed from the DNA. TRBV12-2 is a pseudogene locus. The CDR3 covers 20 residues.

V usage is TRBV4-2 and J usage is TRBJ1-4; 7 positions match TRBD1. The V gene end was trimmed by 8 bases and the J gene end by 2 bases; junction bases not matched to a gene: 11. This CDR3 has 16 amino acids. Germline V gives CDR1 LGHNA, CDR2 YNFKEQ. The CDR3 region has the DNA TGTGCCAGCGGCCCGGACAGGATGGGGACTAATGAAAAACTGTTTTTT. Protein sequence: CASGPDRMGTNEKLFF.

This sequence joins TRBV7-3 and TRBJ1-3; no reliable D call. Germline CDR1 SGHTA, CDR2 FQGTGA. This CDR3 is built from 16 residues. The V gene lost 5 bases and the J gene lost 0 bases, with 14 bases spanning the gap. DNA of the CDR3: TGTGCCAGCAGCCAAGGTCCGGGGTCCTCTGGAAACACCATATATTTT. Translating it yields CASSQGPGSSGNTIYF.

This clone was seen more than once but under ten times. V is TRBV2 and J is TRBJ1-1; TRBD1 aligns across 7 bases. The CDR3 totals 15 residues. Germline V lookup: CDR1 SNHLY, CDR2 FYNNEI. J lost 1 base, V lost 1 base, and 3 bases had no gene match. As DNA, the CDR3 is TGTGCCAGCAGTGAAGTGACAGGGAAGAACACTGAAGCTTTCTTT. This sequence encodes CASSEVTGKNTEAFF.

This clone has a handful of counts. The rearrangement links TRBV19 to TRBJ1-2; TRBD1 matches at 8 bases. Germline CDR1 is LNHDA and CDR2 is SQIVND (reference sequence). V shed 4 bases and J 6 bases; nucleotides not matched to a gene: 7. CDR3 length: 14 amino acids. This chain's CDR3 is CASSTSQGADGYTF. In nucleotides, the CDR3 is TGTGCCAGTAGTACCTCGCAGGGGGCGGATGGCTACACCTTC.

The V call is TRBV15, the J call TRBJ2-5, with D tentatively TRBD1 (6 bases). V was clipped by 6 bases and J by 3 bases, with 20 bases between them. The CDR3 spans 16 residues. Germline V gene sequence: CDR1 LNHNV, CDR2 YYDKDF (reference sequence). This CDR3 is CATRVNLPGQEETQYF. The CDR3 DNA is TGTGCCACCAGAGTTAATCTACCGGGACAAGAAGAGACCCAGTACTTC. The full variable domain, completed using reference TRBV15 and TRBJ2-5, is DAMVIQNPRYQVTQFGKPVTLSCSQTLNHNVMYWYQQKSSQAPKLLFHYYDKDFNNEADTPDNFQSRRPNTSFCFLDIRSPGLGDTAMYLCATRVNLPGQEETQYFGPGTRLLVL.

The chain recombines TRBV6-4 with TRBJ2-3, with 10 bases lining up with TRBD2. The CDR3 has 16 residues. Germline CDR1 reads MRHNA; CDR2 reads SNTAGT. Germline trimming cut 3 bases from V and 2 bases from J; bases unmatched to any gene: 5. This CDR3 reads CASSELAGVNTDTQYF. Written as DNA, the CDR3 is TGTGCCAGCAGTGAGCTAGCGGGAGTAAACACAGATACGCAGTATTTT.

This clone appeared once. In DNA, the CDR3 is TGTGCCAGCAGCCTTCGGGACAGGGGGCAAGAGACCCAGTACTTC. This encodes CASSLRDRGQETQYF. The rearrangement uses TRBV9 and TRBJ2-5, with 11 positions matching TRBD1. Trimming removed 4 bases from V and 2 bases from J; junction bases left unmatched: 4. From germline, CDR1 is SGDLS and CDR2 YYNGEE. The CDR3 extends over 15 amino acids.

The table lists this clone with a few counts. The V and J genes are TRBV19 and TRBJ2-3; 9 nucleotides match TRBD1. Trimming cost V 7 bases and J 3 bases; bases outside gene matches: 5. There are 14 residues in the CDR3. Looked up from germline, CDR1 is LNHDA and CDR2 is SQIVND (reference sequence). This CDR3 reads CASKAGTGTDTQYF. For the CDR3, the DNA is TGTGCCAGTAAAGCCGGGACAGGGACAGATACGCAGTATTTT.

The chain carries TRBV6-1 and TRBJ2-1; D is undetermined. Trimming took 5 bases from V and 5 from J, leaving 7 bases between them. This CDR3 has 12 residues. CDR1 and CDR2 from the germline V gene are MNHNS and SASEGT. The CDR3 loop reads CASSSFHNEQFF. As DNA, the CDR3 is TGTGCCAGCAGTTCGTTCCACAATGAGCAGTTCTTC.

This rearrangement joins TRBV6-1 to TRBJ1-1; maybe TRBD1 (5 bases). Trimming pared 1 base from V and 4 bases from J, leaving 19 bases between. The CDR3 is made up of 17 amino acids. Germline CDR1 and CDR2: MNHNS and SASEGT. This CDR3 is CASSEEVSGPGGTEAFF. In DNA form, the CDR3 reads TGTGCCAGCAGTGAAGAGGTGTCAGGACCGGGGGGCACTGAAGCTTTCTTT.

The gene calls are TRBV9 and TRBJ2-3; TRBD1 matches 7 bases. The germline V gene has CDR1 SGDLS and CDR2 YYNGEE. This CDR3 comprises 15 residues. Trimming at V came to 3 bases and at J to 0 bases, leaving 4 bases not matched to a gene. The CDR3 is CASSGLRGSTDTQYF. The DNA of the CDR3 is TGTGCCAGCAGCGGACTCAGGGGGAGCACAGATACGCAGTATTTT.

The chain joins TRBV5-1 to TRBJ2-2; TRBD2 agrees at 7 bases. The J segment lost 5 bases and the V segment lost 2 bases, leaving 3 bases of the junction unmatched. The CDR3 has 14 residues. Germline loops: CDR1 SGHRS, CDR2 YFSETQ. The CDR3 region has the DNA TGCGCCAGCAGCTTTGCGGGGGATACCGGGGAGCTGTTTTTT. Its protein is CASSFAGDTGELFF.

The chain links TRBV5-1 to TRBJ1-2; 9 bases are shared with TRBD1. Germline CDR1 is SGHRS and CDR2 is YFSETQ. V dropped 7 bases and J dropped 6; count of bases not matched to a gene: 10. This CDR3 is 14 amino acids long. CDR3 DNA: TGCGCCAGCGATAGTGGACAGGGGAGTGATGGCTACACCTTC. This sequence encodes CASDSGQGSDGYTF.

This chain uses TRBV4-1 with TRBJ2-3; 15 bases fit TRBD2. Looked up from germline, CDR1 is MGHRA and CDR2 is YSYEKL. This CDR3 contains 19 residues. Losses at the gene ends were 2 bases for V and 1 base for J; bases not matched to a gene: 7. The CDR3 region has the DNA TGCGCCAGCAGCCAACCAACGGGGACTAGCGGGGGGCGCACAGATACGCAGTATTTT. Protein product: CASSQPTGTSGGRTDTQYF.

The chain employs TRBV30 and TRBJ1-4; TRBD1 matches at 7 bases. CDR1 and CDR2 (germline): GTSNPN, SVGIG (reference sequence). The trim removed 1 base at V and 7 bases at J, leaving 3 bases unmatched. CDR3 length equals 13 residues. The CDR3 reads CAWSADRAEKLFF. In DNA form, the CDR3 reads TGTGCCTGGAGTGCCGACAGGGCTGAAAAACTGTTTTTT.

The CDR3 DNA is TGTGCCAGTAGTACTACAGGGGGCATAGGGTATGACACTGAAGCTTTCTTT. Translated: CASSTTGGIGYDTEAFF. This sequence joins TRBV19 and TRBJ1-1; 9 nucleotides agree with TRBD1. Germline V gene sequence: CDR1 LNHDA, CDR2 SQIVND (reference sequence). The CDR3 has 17 amino acids. Losses at the gene ends were 4 bases for V and 3 bases for J; bases not matched to a gene: 12.

This clone occurred once. This chain uses TRBV10-3 with TRBJ2-3; 8 positions match TRBD2. V trimming: 6 bases; J trimming: 1 base; junction bases outside the gene matches: 9. This CDR3 spans 16 amino acids. Germline assignment: CDR1 ENHRY and CDR2 SYGVKD. Written as DNA, the CDR3 is TGTGCCATCAGCCCACAGAGAGCGGGAGGCACAGATACGCAGTATTTT. Protein sequence: CAISPQRAGGTDTQYF.

This chain uses TRBV7-3 with TRBJ2-3, with TRBD2 identical over 15 bases. The CDR3 contains 18 residues. Germline V gene lookup returns CDR1 SGHTA and CDR2 FQGTGA. Germline trimming cut 5 bases from V and 3 bases from J; bases unmatched to any gene: 9. The CDR3 reads CASSPNGLAGGRTDTQYF. The CDR3 nucleotides read TGTGCCAGCAGCCCAAATGGACTAGCGGGAGGGCGAACAGATACGCAGTATTTT. Based on the CDR3 plus reference TRBV7-3 and TRBJ2-3, the full variable domain is GAGVSQTPSNKVTEKGKYVELRCDPISGHTALYWYRQSLGQGPEFLIYFQGTGAADDSGLPNDRFFAVRPEGSVSTLKIQRTERGDSAVYLCASSPNGLAGGRTDTQYFGPGTRLTVL.

In nucleotides, the CDR3 is TGTGCCAGCAGCTTAGCGGGAGGGGGGAACACTGAAGCTTTCTTT. Its translation: CASSLAGGGNTEAFF. The chain combines TRBV7-2 with TRBJ1-1; D may be TRBD1 (6 bases). Trimming removed 0 bases from V and 1 base from J, with 9 bases in between. The CDR3 length is 15 residues. Germline V gene data show CDR1 as SGHTA and CDR2 as FQGNSA.

The chain joins TRBV6-5 to TRBJ2-1, with 7 bases identical to TRBD2. The V gene's germline CDR1 is MNHEY and CDR2 SVGAGI. The J segment lost 10 bases and the V segment lost 5 bases, leaving 14 bases of the junction unmatched. The CDR3 sequence is 15 residues long. The CDR3 DNA is TGTGCCAGCAGTCAGGGACTAACCGGTATTAACGAGCAGTTCTTC. Translated: CASSQGLTGINEQFF.

The rearrangement uses TRBV10-3 and TRBJ2-3; weak D call: TRBD1 (5 bases). Trimming cost V 0 bases and J 3 bases, with 10 bases left between them. Looked up from germline, CDR1 is ENHRY and CDR2 is SYGVKD. The CDR3 is 15 amino acids. Here the CDR3 DNA reads TGTGCCATCAGTGAGTCTGTCAGGGTAACAGATACGCAGTATTTT. Translating it yields CAISESVRVTDTQYF.

This chain links TRBV30 with TRBJ2-1; D perhaps matches TRBD2 (5 bases). Deletions cut 0 bases from V and 8 bases from J, with 8 bases between. Germline CDR1 reads GTSNPN; CDR2 reads SVGIG (reference sequence). This CDR3 is built from 12 residues. CDR3 loop: CAWSVLRDEQFF. The CDR3 nucleotides are TGTGCCTGGAGTGTACTGAGGGATGAGCAGTTCTTC.

This chain uses TRBV4-1 with TRBJ1-1, with TRBD1 matching over 8 bases. Losses at the gene ends were 0 bases for V and 4 bases for J; bases not matched to a gene: 4. The CDR3 spans 15 residues. The germline CDR1 and CDR2 sequences are MGHRA and YSYEKL. CDR3 in DNA: TGCGCCAGCAGCCAAGATCAGGGGGCGAGCACTGAAGCTTTCTTT. This sequence encodes CASSQDQGASTEAFF.

CDR3 loop: CASSVTGLNTEAFF. CDR3 coding DNA: TGTGCCAGTAGTGTTACAGGGCTGAACACTGAAGCTTTCTTT. The chain carries TRBV19 and TRBJ1-1; D possibly corresponds to TRBD1 (6 bases). Germline V gene data show CDR1 as LNHDA and CDR2 as SQIVND (reference sequence). V dropped 5 bases and J dropped 0 bases, with 10 bases sitting between them. CDR3 length equals 14 residues.

V is TRBV2 and J is TRBJ2-3; D remains ambiguous. Per the germline V gene, CDR1 is SNHLY and CDR2 is FYNNEI. V shed 3 bases and J shed 6 bases, with 7 bases lying between them. This CDR3 has 12 amino acids. The CDR3 reads CASSETRDTQYF. CDR3 nucleotide sequence: TGTGCCAGCAGTGAGACTCGGGATACGCAGTATTTT.